These 9 T cell receptor beta chains came from one sample sequenced in a study of long-term antiretroviral therapy in people with HIV. The run of the v3.0 immunoSEQ assay was at survey level. Libraries were prepared by immunoSEQ multiplex PCR; TCRdb keeps only in-frame clonotypes and omits some of them. The table has 12,000 to 15,000 clones, roughly 80% seen once. The specimen was unsorted PBMCs, collected 3.2 years before starting antiretroviral therapy. The source of these receptors is a man aged 40-49 years with HIV.

V and J are TRBV5-4 and TRBJ2-5, with TRBD1 matching 9 bases. The CDR3 totals 16 residues. Germline CDR1 reads SGHNT; CDR2 reads YYREEE (reference sequence). The junction had 5 bases not matched to a gene; V was cut back by 1 base and J by 1 base. The CDR3 DNA reads TGTGCCAGCAGCTTGATCGGGGACAGGGCCCAAGAGACCCAGTACTTC. Protein: CASSLIGDRAQETQYF. Using reference TRBV5-4 and TRBJ2-5 for the parts outside the CDR3, the full variable domain is ETGVTQSPTHLIKTRGQQVTLRCSSQSGHNTVSWYQQALGQGPQFIFQYYREEENGRGNFPPRFSGLQFPNYSSELNVNALELDDSALYLCASSLIGDRAQETQYFGPGTRLLVL.

The chain employs TRBV11-3 and TRBJ2-1; 8 positions agree with TRBD2. This CDR3 is built from 15 residues. Trimming took 5 bases from V and 4 from J; bases not matched to a gene: 7. Looked up from germline, CDR1 is SGHNT and CDR2 is YENEEA. CDR3 loop: CASSARGGPYNEQFF. The CDR3 DNA is TGTGCCAGCAGCGCCCGCGGGGGGCCATACAATGAGCAGTTCTTC.

By sample share, this clone is medium-sized. The V call is TRBV9, the J call TRBJ2-3; no reliable D call. Germline CDR1 reads SGDLS; CDR2 reads YYNGEE. The ends were cut back, 0 bases at V and 5 bases at J, with 19 bases in the middle. CDR3 length: 17 amino acids. DNA for the CDR3: TGTGCCAGCAGCGTAGACCCCTCCATCACCCAAGGAGATACGCAGTATTTT. This encodes CASSVDPSITQGDTQYF.

V usage is TRBV2 and J usage is TRBJ1-2; TRBD1 might be the D (5 bases). This CDR3 has 13 amino acids. V dropped 3 bases and J dropped 0 bases, with 5 bases sitting between them. Germline lookup yields CDR1 SNHLY and CDR2 FYNNEI. The CDR3 bases are TGTGCCAGCAGTGAGGGGCCTAACTATGGCTACACCTTC. It specifies CASSEGPNYGYTF.

The chain links TRBV19 to TRBJ2-7; possible D gene TRBD1, 5 bases. This CDR3 has 14 amino acids. CDR1 LNHDA and CDR2 SQIVND come from the germline V gene (reference sequence). V shed 0 bases and J shed 0 bases, with 6 bases lying between them. As DNA, the CDR3 is TGTGCCAGTAGTATAGATACAGGCTCCTACGAGCAGTACTTC. The encoded protein is CASSIDTGSYEQYF.

V is TRBV19 and J is TRBJ1-1; D is possibly TRBD1 (6 bases). Germline values: CDR1 LNHDA, CDR2 SQIVND (reference sequence). V was cut by 5 bases and J by 3 bases, with 22 bases left in between. The CDR3 has 17 residues. In DNA form, the CDR3 reads TGTGCCAGTAGTTCGAGAAGGGGGGCGCAGGAGGACACTGAAGCTTTCTTT. As protein: CASSSRRGAQEDTEAFF.

This chain connects TRBV2 to TRBJ1-5; tentative D call: TRBD1 (5 bases). V was shortened by 2 bases and J by 11 bases, with 13 bases between the two germline ends. CDR3 length: 13 amino acids. Germline V gene lookup returns CDR1 SNHLY and CDR2 FYNNEI. In DNA, the CDR3 is TGTGCCAGCAGTGAACAGGGTCGACAGTCCCAGCATTTT. It is translated as CASSEQGRQSQHF. Using reference TRBV2 and TRBJ1-5 for the parts outside the CDR3, the full variable domain is EPEVTQTPSHQVTQMGQEVILRCVPISNHLYFYWYRQILGQKVEFLVSFYNNEISEKSEIFDDQFSVERPDGSNFTLKIRSTKLEDSAMYFCASSEQGRQSQHFGDGTRLSIL.

The chain combines TRBV4-2 with TRBJ2-3; 7 bases line up with TRBD2. V was pared by 2 bases and J by 0 bases, with 11 bases of the junction left unmatched. CDR1 is LGHNA and CDR2 is YNFKEQ in the germline V gene. The CDR3 consists of 18 residues. The CDR3 protein is CASSQTTGTIKSTDTQYF. CDR3 in DNA: TGTGCCAGCAGCCAAACCACCGGGACTATCAAAAGCACAGATACGCAGTATTTT.

This clone has more than one count but fewer than ten. In DNA, the CDR3 is TGTGCCAGCAGTTTATCGGTGGGGACGATATACAATGAGCAGTTCTTC. This codes for CASSLSVGTIYNEQFF. The chain employs TRBV27 and TRBJ2-1; perhaps D is TRBD1 or TRBD2 (5 bases each). V was cut by 0 bases and J by 4 bases, with 13 bases left in between. CDR1 is MNHEY and CDR2 is SMNVEV in the germline V gene (reference sequence). The CDR3 loop spans 16 amino acids.